The rows below give T cell receptor beta chains drawn from one sample of a study of blood T cell repertoires in COVID-19. Libraries were prepared by immunoSEQ multiplex PCR; TCRdb keeps only in-frame clonotypes and omits some of them. The sample yields 150,000 or so clones, about 89% seen once. Sequenced sample: peripheral blood. The receptors derive from a man in his sixties with COVID-19, enrolled during active disease. Both conserved end residues are part of each CDR3. A D gene is named only where the DNA matches it firmly. Only part of the rows carry a size: once, few, many, or a class if the clone is expanded.

d_call	clone_size	v_call	j_call	cdr3_nt	cdr3_aa
TRBD1	.	TRBV7-9	TRBJ2-3	TGTGCCAGCAGCCTACAGGGGGATACGCAGTATTTT	CASSLQGDTQYF
.	.	TRBV29-1	TRBJ1-1	TGCAGCGTTGACAGGGTAATGGACACTGAAGCTTTCTTT	CSVDRVMDTEAFF
.	.	TRBV6-5	TRBJ2-3	TGTGCCAGCAGTTACGATGATGGTAGGAGGAATACGCAGTATTTT	CASSYDDGRRNTQYF
.	.	TRBV27	TRBJ1-1	TGTGCCAGCAGTTTAGGCAGGGTGAACACTGAAGCTTTCTTT	CASSLGRVNTEAFF
TRBD1	.	TRBV6-2/TRBV6-3	TRBJ2-5	TGTGCCAGCAGCCCGGACAGGGGGCGAGAAGAGACCCAGTACTTC	CASSPDRGREETQYF
TRBD1	.	TRBV28	TRBJ1-5	TGTGCCAGCAGTTTCGGACAGGGGAGGCAGCCCCAGCATTTT	CASSFGQGRQPQHF
TRBD1	few	TRBV6-5	TRBJ1-6	TGTGCCAGCAGGTCGACAGGGGGTAATTCACCCCTCCACTTT	CASRSTGGNSPLHF
.	.	TRBV7-2	TRBJ2-7	TGTGCCAGCAGCTTAGGCTACCTCTACGAGCAGTACTTC	CASSLGYLYEQYF
.	.	TRBV6-5	TRBJ1-1	TGTGCCAGCAGTCGGGGATTTAACACTGAAGCTTTCTTT	CASSRGFNTEAFF
.	.	TRBV10-3	TRBJ2-5	TGTGCCATCAGTGAGTCGACTCGGACGGGGGACGAGACCCAGTACTTC	CAISESTRTGDETQYF
TRBD1	.	TRBV4-3	TRBJ1-4	TGCGCCAGCAGCCAAGGGGGGACAGGGAGGAGTGAAAAACTGTTTTTT	CASSQGGTGRSEKLFF
.	.	TRBV30	TRBJ1-1	TGTGCCTTCGGCAGTGGGCTTGAAGCTTTCTTT	CAFGSGLEAFF
TRBD1	.	TRBV7-3	TRBJ2-1	TGTGCCAGCAGAGAAACCGACAGGGGTCAGCAGTTCTTC	CASRETDRGQQFF
TRBD1	.	TRBV9	TRBJ2-7	TGTGCCAGCAGCGCCAGACAGGGTGACGACGAGCAGTACTTC	CASSARQGDDEQYF
TRBD1	once	TRBV5-3	TRBJ2-1	TGTGCCAGAATGAGAGGGACAGCGAATGAGCAGTTCTTC	CARMRGTANEQFF
.	.	TRBV4-1	TRBJ2-4	TGCGCCAGCAGCCTCAAGAGGGACAATGATGTGGGAAACATTCAGTACTTC	CASSLKRDNDVGNIQYF
.	.	TRBV19	TRBJ1-1	TGTGCCAGTAGTATGCGGGGACTAAACACTGAAGCTTTCTTT	CASSMRGLNTEAFF
TRBD1	.	TRBV6-5	TRBJ1-1	TGTGCCAGCACCGTAGGACAGGTCGGGTCTGAAGCTTTCTTT	CASTVGQVGSEAFF
TRBD1	.	TRBV4-1	TRBJ1-5	TGCGCCAGCAGCCAAGGACCCCTGGACAGGGAATCCTGGAGCAATCAGCCCCAGCATTTT	CASSQGPLDRESWSNQPQHF
.	few	TRBV30	TRBJ1-2	TGTGCCTGGAGTGTATTTAGGGGTGGCTACACCTTC	CAWSVFRGGYTF
TRBD2	.	TRBV5-5	TRBJ2-3	TGTGCCAGCAGCCCCCGACGCGGGGGGACAGATACGCAGTATTTT	CASSPRRGGTDTQYF
TRBD2	.	TRBV7-2	TRBJ2-3	TGTGCCAGCAGCACGGGACTAGCGGCCGGAGTAGATACGCAGTATTTT	CASSTGLAAGVDTQYF
.	.	TRBV28	TRBJ1-5	TGTGCCAGCAGTTTATACAGATCTAGCAATCAGCCCCAGCATTTT	CASSLYRSSNQPQHF
TRBD1	.	TRBV6-5	TRBJ1-2	TGTGCCAGCAGAGCGGGACAGGGGGCGCCTGGCTACACCTTC	CASRAGQGAPGYTF
.	.	TRBV3-1/TRBV3-2	TRBJ1-1	TGTGCCAGCTTTCCGGGGGGGCGAGGTCTTATGAACACTGAAGCTTTCTTT	CASFPGGRGLMNTEAFF
TRBD2	.	TRBV3-1/TRBV3-2	TRBJ2-5	TGTGCCAGCAGCCAAGATCCCTCGGGGGGGGAGACCCAGTACTTC	CASSQDPSGGETQYF
.	.	TRBV7-9	TRBJ2-7	TGTGCCAGCAGCCCCTTGCGAGGTGGCGAGCAGTACTTC	CASSPLRGGEQYF
.	few	TRBV2	TRBJ1-2	TGTGCCAGCGCCCCCGGGAGAGCGACCCTTGGGAACTATGGCTACACCTTC	CASAPGRATLGNYGYTF
TRBD1	.	TRBV30	TRBJ1-2	TGTGCCTCGAGAGGGGACAGGGGATCTGGCTACACCTTC	CASRGDRGSGYTF
TRBD2	.	TRBV15	TRBJ2-5	TGTGCCACCAGCGGGGGAGCGGGGGAGTACCAAGAGACCCAGTACTTC	CATSGGAGEYQETQYF
TRBD1	.	TRBV19	TRBJ1-2	TGTGCCAGTAGCGGGGACAGGGGAAGAAATGGCTACACCTTC	CASSGDRGRNGYTF
.	.	TRBV19	TRBJ1-5	TGTGCCAGTAGTATAGGGGGCAGAAGGGGTCAGCCCCAGCATTTT	CASSIGGRRGQPQHF
.	.	TRBV30	TRBJ1-4	TGTGCCTGGAGTGCTACAGGAGCAACTAATGAAAAACTGTTTTTT	CAWSATGATNEKLFF
.	.	TRBV7-3	TRBJ2-3	TGTGCCAGCAGCCCCGCCGGGACTCGCACAGATACGCAGTATTTT	CASSPAGTRTDTQYF
TRBD2	.	TRBV24-1	TRBJ2-2	TGTGCCACCAGTGATCCTCTGGGCGGGGGGGCCTTAACCGGGGAGCTGTTTTTT	CATSDPLGGGALTGELFF
TRBD2	.	TRBV28	TRBJ2-3	TGTGCCAGCAGCACCTCCGGGACTAGATCCGATACGCAGTATTTT	CASSTSGTRSDTQYF
.	few	TRBV11-2	TRBJ1-4	TGTGCCAGCAGCTCATTAGTGGCAACTAATGAAAAACTGTTTTTT	CASSSLVATNEKLFF